This is a list of T cell receptor beta chains from one sample in a study of T cells after yellow fever vaccination. MiXCR, applied by TCRdb to the 5' RACE reads, yields one record per CDR3 protein. In the table there are roughly 190,000 distinct CDR3 sequences, 8% to 13% of which are singletons. Sequencing used CD8+ T cells sorted from PBMCs, obtained 15 days after the yellow fever booster vaccination. These receptor sequences come from a man aged 18 to 30 who received the YFV17D yellow fever vaccine. Each CDR3 is given with its conserved first and last residue. Fields, in order: clone size, D gene, V gene, J gene, CDR3 DNA, CDR3 protein. The D gene is left open where the match is weak. The size of a clone is reported for some rows only, either as once, few or many, or as a class for expanded clones.

abundance: -; d_gene: -; v_gene: TRBV6-2/TRBV6-3; j_gene: TRBJ2-6; CDR3nt: TGTGCCAGCAGTTACTCGACGGCTGGGGCCAACGTCCTGACTTTC; CDR3aa: CASSYSTAGANVLTF
abundance: -; d_gene: -; v_gene: TRBV4-1; j_gene: TRBJ2-5; CDR3nt: TGCGCCAGCAGCCATCCCGCCAGCGGTCAAGAGACCCAGTACTTC; CDR3aa: CASSHPASGQETQYF
abundance: few; d_gene: TRBD2; v_gene: TRBV7-9; j_gene: TRBJ2-3; CDR3nt: TGTGCCAGCAGCTTAGTAACTAGCGGGTACGCCACAGATACGCAGTATTTT; CDR3aa: CASSLVTSGYATDTQYF
abundance: -; d_gene: TRBD1; v_gene: TRBV7-3; j_gene: TRBJ2-3; CDR3nt: TGTGCCAGCAGCTTCTCCGGGACAGCGGGCACAGATACGCAGTATTTT; CDR3aa: CASSFSGTAGTDTQYF
abundance: few; d_gene: -; v_gene: TRBV9; j_gene: TRBJ2-5; CDR3nt: TGTGCCAGCAGCGGGCCTCAAGAGACCCAGTACTTC; CDR3aa: CASSGPQETQYF
abundance: -; d_gene: -; v_gene: TRBV7-6; j_gene: TRBJ1-1; CDR3nt: TGTGCCACCGTAAACGAGAACACTGAAGCTTTCTTT; CDR3aa: CATVNENTEAFF
abundance: few; d_gene: -; v_gene: TRBV11-2; j_gene: TRBJ2-1; CDR3nt: TGTGCCACCCTACAGGACAGCCCCTACAATGAGCAGTTCTTC; CDR3aa: CATLQDSPYNEQFF
abundance: -; d_gene: -; v_gene: TRBV11-1; j_gene: TRBJ2-3; CDR3nt: TGTGCCAGCAGCTTTCTACTGGACTATTCTAGCACAGATACGCAGTATTTT; CDR3aa: CASSFLLDYSSTDTQYF
abundance: -; d_gene: -; v_gene: TRBV7-2; j_gene: TRBJ2-2; CDR3nt: TGTGCCAGCAGCTTAGGGCCAGGGAGTCCCGGGGAGCTGTTTTTT; CDR3aa: CASSLGPGSPGELFF
abundance: -; d_gene: -; v_gene: TRBV12-3/TRBV12-4; j_gene: TRBJ2-3; CDR3nt: TGTGCCAGCAGCGACGGGGGCCCCACAGATACGCAGTATTTT; CDR3aa: CASSDGGPTDTQYF
abundance: many; d_gene: -; v_gene: TRBV6-6; j_gene: TRBJ2-4; CDR3nt: TGTGCCAGCAGTCCTCTTGGGGGGATTGTAGTTCAGTACTTC; CDR3aa: CASSPLGGIVVQYF
abundance: few; d_gene: -; v_gene: TRBV13; j_gene: TRBJ2-7; CDR3nt: TGTGCCAGCAGCTTACTTCGGACAGGAGTCAACACGGGGGACGAGCAGTACTTC; CDR3aa: CASSLLRTGVNTGDEQYF
abundance: once; d_gene: -; v_gene: TRBV6-2/TRBV6-3; j_gene: TRBJ2-7; CDR3nt: TGTGCCAGCAGTTCTCCCGGGACATCGTTCTACGAGCAGTACTTC; CDR3aa: CASSSPGTSFYEQYF
abundance: few; d_gene: -; v_gene: TRBV20-1; j_gene: TRBJ2-3; CDR3nt: TGCAGTGCCCCTAGGGAAGAGACTTGGGGTACAGATACGCAGTATTTT; CDR3aa: CSAPREETWGTDTQYF
abundance: -; d_gene: TRBD1; v_gene: TRBV6-5; j_gene: TRBJ1-1; CDR3nt: TGTGCCAGCAGTTACGCTACAGGGGGTTACACTGAAGCTTTCTTT; CDR3aa: CASSYATGGYTEAFF
abundance: -; d_gene: -; v_gene: TRBV29-1; j_gene: TRBJ1-2; CDR3nt: TGCAGCGTTGAAGATAGAACAGGGTCGGTGTATGGCTACACCTTC; CDR3aa: CSVEDRTGSVYGYTF
abundance: -; d_gene: -; v_gene: TRBV7-2; j_gene: TRBJ1-5; CDR3nt: TGTGCCAGCAGCTTATGGAGCAATCAGCCCCAGCATTTT; CDR3aa: CASSLWSNQPQHF
abundance: many; d_gene: TRBD1; v_gene: TRBV6-5; j_gene: TRBJ1-2; CDR3nt: TGTGCCAGCAGTTACTCCGACAGGGGTGGCTACACCTTC; CDR3aa: CASSYSDRGGYTF
abundance: few; d_gene: TRBD1; v_gene: TRBV20-1; j_gene: TRBJ2-5; CDR3nt: TGCAGTGCTAGAAATGGAGAGACAGGGCAAGAGACCCAGTACTTC; CDR3aa: CSARNGETGQETQYF
abundance: -; d_gene: -; v_gene: TRBV12-5; j_gene: TRBJ1-6; CDR3nt: TGTGCTAGTGGTTTTAACCTCCCGGGACGGCCTTCGCCCCTCCACTTT; CDR3aa: CASGFNLPGRPSPLHF
abundance: few; d_gene: -; v_gene: TRBV4-3; j_gene: TRBJ2-7; CDR3nt: TGCGCCAGCAGCCAAGACCGGAATACCTACGAGCAGTACTTC; CDR3aa: CASSQDRNTYEQYF
abundance: few; d_gene: -; v_gene: TRBV6-2/TRBV6-3; j_gene: TRBJ2-4; CDR3nt: TGTGCCAGCAGATCACAGCTTTTAGCCAAAAACATTCAGTACTTC; CDR3aa: CASRSQLLAKNIQYF
abundance: many; d_gene: TRBD1; v_gene: TRBV3-1; j_gene: TRBJ1-6; CDR3nt: TGTGCCAGCAGCGAGTCCCGATTCCAGGGGGAAATTTCACCCCTCCACTTT; CDR3aa: CASSESRFQGEISPLHF
abundance: many; d_gene: -; v_gene: TRBV12-3/TRBV12-4; j_gene: TRBJ2-5; CDR3nt: TGTGCCAGCAGTGGGCTCGGGGGACAAGAGACCCAGTACTTC; CDR3aa: CASSGLGGQETQYF
abundance: -; d_gene: TRBD1; v_gene: TRBV12-5; j_gene: TRBJ1-1; CDR3nt: TGTGCTAGTGGTTTGTTACTGACAGGGGGAAACACTGAAGCTTTCTTT; CDR3aa: CASGLLLTGGNTEAFF
abundance: few; d_gene: -; v_gene: TRBV29-1; j_gene: TRBJ2-5; CDR3nt: TGCAGCGTTGGGGTATTTTCCAGGGGTGGCGAGACCCAGTACTTC; CDR3aa: CSVGVFSRGGETQYF
abundance: -; d_gene: -; v_gene: TRBV27; j_gene: TRBJ2-3; CDR3nt: TGTGCCAGCAGTTTTTTTCCCCCGGGGGGCCGCACAGATACGCAGTATTTT; CDR3aa: CASSFFPPGGRTDTQYF
abundance: few; d_gene: -; v_gene: TRBV12-3/TRBV12-4; j_gene: TRBJ1-5; CDR3nt: TGTGCCAGCAGTACCCGCGGGGGGGCCCAGCATTTT; CDR3aa: CASSTRGGAQHF
abundance: -; d_gene: TRBD2; v_gene: TRBV4-3; j_gene: TRBJ2-1; CDR3nt: TGCGCCAGCAGCCGAGAAGAAGCGGGGGGGCCGGGGGAGCAGTTCTTC; CDR3aa: CASSREEAGGPGEQFF
abundance: -; d_gene: TRBD1; v_gene: TRBV27; j_gene: TRBJ2-5; CDR3nt: TGTGCCAGCAGTCTGGACAGGGACCAAGAGACCCAGTACTTC; CDR3aa: CASSLDRDQETQYF
abundance: few; d_gene: TRBD2; v_gene: TRBV6-5; j_gene: TRBJ2-1; CDR3nt: TGTGCCAGCAGTTACCTGGCGGGGGGGCTCAATGAGCAGTTCTTC; CDR3aa: CASSYLAGGLNEQFF
abundance: -; d_gene: -; v_gene: TRBV4-1; j_gene: TRBJ1-1; CDR3nt: TGCGCCAGCAGCCCCCTCGCCCTCGCCCTGGGGAACACTGAAGCTTTCTTT; CDR3aa: CASSPLALALGNTEAFF
abundance: -; d_gene: -; v_gene: TRBV7-9; j_gene: TRBJ1-5; CDR3nt: TGTGCCAGCAGTTCCTCAGGGTTTAGCAATCAGCCCCAGCATTTT; CDR3aa: CASSSSGFSNQPQHF
abundance: -; d_gene: -; v_gene: TRBV12-3/TRBV12-4; j_gene: TRBJ2-7; CDR3nt: TGTGCCAGCAGTTTTATGACTAGCTACGAGCAGTACTTC; CDR3aa: CASSFMTSYEQYF
abundance: -; d_gene: -; v_gene: TRBV20-1; j_gene: TRBJ1-4; CDR3nt: TGCAGTGCTAGAGATCTTGGTATAGACAAGGGGGCAACTAATGAAAAACTGTTTTTT; CDR3aa: CSARDLGIDKGATNEKLFF
abundance: few; d_gene: TRBD2; v_gene: TRBV11-2; j_gene: TRBJ2-2; CDR3nt: TGTGCCAGCAGCGGGAGACTAGCGGGTGAAACCGGGGAGCTGTTTTTT; CDR3aa: CASSGRLAGETGELFF
abundance: many; d_gene: -; v_gene: TRBV12-5; j_gene: TRBJ2-7; CDR3nt: TGTGCTAGTGGTTTGTTGTTCGAGCAGTACTTC; CDR3aa: CASGLLFEQYF
abundance: many; d_gene: -; v_gene: TRBV4-3; j_gene: TRBJ1-2; CDR3nt: TGCGCCAGCAGCCCTAGCAGGTCGCCTGGTGTGGTCTATGGCTACACCTTC; CDR3aa: CASSPSRSPGVVYGYTF
abundance: -; d_gene: TRBD1; v_gene: TRBV4-1; j_gene: TRBJ2-3; CDR3nt: TGCGCCAGCAGCCAAGAGACAGGGGTAGATACGCAGTATTTT; CDR3aa: CASSQETGVDTQYF
abundance: -; d_gene: TRBD1; v_gene: TRBV4-1; j_gene: TRBJ1-4; CDR3nt: TGCGCCAGCAGCCCCAGGGTGGGACAGGATAATGAAAAACTGTTTTTT; CDR3aa: CASSPRVGQDNEKLFF
abundance: many; d_gene: -; v_gene: TRBV5-8; j_gene: TRBJ2-1; CDR3nt: TGTGCCAGCAGCCCTAGTGGGTTGGAGCAGTTCTTC; CDR3aa: CASSPSGLEQFF
abundance: few; d_gene: -; v_gene: TRBV7-2; j_gene: TRBJ1-2; CDR3nt: TGTGCCAGCAGCTTCCTGAGGCTGGATGGCTACACCTTC; CDR3aa: CASSFLRLDGYTF
abundance: few; d_gene: -; v_gene: TRBV4-3; j_gene: TRBJ1-6; CDR3nt: TGCGCCAGCAGCCAAGATGTAGGGACGGAGAATTCACCCCTCCACTTT; CDR3aa: CASSQDVGTENSPLHF
abundance: few; d_gene: -; v_gene: TRBV7-9; j_gene: TRBJ2-5; CDR3nt: TGTGCCAGCAGCTTAGCGCGGGGCACCGTAGAGACCCAGTACTTC; CDR3aa: CASSLARGTVETQYF
abundance: few; d_gene: -; v_gene: TRBV6-5; j_gene: TRBJ2-1; CDR3nt: TGTGCCAGCAGTGGGGGGCTCCGCAATGAGCAGTTCTTC; CDR3aa: CASSGGLRNEQFF
abundance: many; d_gene: -; v_gene: TRBV4-2; j_gene: TRBJ2-7; CDR3nt: TGTGCCAGCAGCCAGTATGGGGGCATCTACGAGCAGTACTTC; CDR3aa: CASSQYGGIYEQYF
abundance: -; d_gene: -; v_gene: TRBV19; j_gene: TRBJ2-2; CDR3nt: TGTGCCAGTAACTTGGGGGAGAACACCGGGGAGCTGTTTTTT; CDR3aa: CASNLGENTGELFF
abundance: -; d_gene: -; v_gene: TRBV10-3; j_gene: TRBJ1-5; CDR3nt: TGTGCCATCAGTGAGGGGCAGGGCCCCGGGAATCAGCCCCAGCATTTT; CDR3aa: CAISEGQGPGNQPQHF
abundance: once; d_gene: -; v_gene: TRBV24-1; j_gene: TRBJ2-3; CDR3nt: TGTGCCACCAGTGATTTGCTGGGAAACACAGATACGCAGTATTTT; CDR3aa: CATSDLLGNTDTQYF
abundance: -; d_gene: -; v_gene: TRBV11-2; j_gene: TRBJ1-6; CDR3nt: TGTGCCAGCAGCCCAGAGAACTCCTATAATTCACCCCTCCACTTT; CDR3aa: CASSPENSYNSPLHF
abundance: many; d_gene: -; v_gene: TRBV7-9; j_gene: TRBJ2-5; CDR3nt: TGTGCCAGTCCGTCGACAGGCCCACAAGAGACCCAGTACTTC; CDR3aa: CASPSTGPQETQYF
abundance: few; d_gene: -; v_gene: TRBV6-2/TRBV6-3; j_gene: TRBJ2-2; CDR3nt: TGTGCCAGCAGTTATGGAGGGTACACCGGGGAGCTGTTTTTT; CDR3aa: CASSYGGYTGELFF